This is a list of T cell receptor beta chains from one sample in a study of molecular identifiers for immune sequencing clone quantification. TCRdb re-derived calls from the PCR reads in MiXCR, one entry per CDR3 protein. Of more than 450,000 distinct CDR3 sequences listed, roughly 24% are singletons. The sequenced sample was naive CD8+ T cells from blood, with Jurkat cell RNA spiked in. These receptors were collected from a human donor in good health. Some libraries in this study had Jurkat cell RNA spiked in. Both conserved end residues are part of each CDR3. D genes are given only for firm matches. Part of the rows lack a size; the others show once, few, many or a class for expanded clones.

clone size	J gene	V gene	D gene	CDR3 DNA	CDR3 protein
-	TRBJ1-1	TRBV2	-	TGTGCCGTCCAGGCCGCTTTCTTT	CAVQAAFF
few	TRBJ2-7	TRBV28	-	TGTGCCAGCAGTTTCGAGGCAGAATCCTCCTACGAGCAGTACTTC	CASSFEAESSYEQYF
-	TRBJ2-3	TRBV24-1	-	TGTGCCACCAAGAGACAGCCAAGCACAGATACGCAGTATTTT	CATKRQPSTDTQYF
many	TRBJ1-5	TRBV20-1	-	TGCAGTGCTAGAGATGAGAACAATCAGCCCCAGCATTTT	CSARDENNQPQHF
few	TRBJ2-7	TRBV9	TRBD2	TGTGCCAGCAGCGGTAGCGGGGGGAGCTCCTACGAGCAGTACTTC	CASSGSGGSSYEQYF
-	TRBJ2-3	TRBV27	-	TGTGCCAGCACCCCCCTGGGCGGGACCACAGATACGCAGTATTTT	CASTPLGGTTDTQYF
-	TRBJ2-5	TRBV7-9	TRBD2	TGTGCCAGCAGCCCCACTGGACTAGTAGAGACCCTGTACTTC	CASSPTGLVETLYF
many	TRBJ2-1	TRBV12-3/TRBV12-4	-	TGTGCCAGCAGCGGGGGAGACGAGCCGGTCTTC	CASSGGDEPVF
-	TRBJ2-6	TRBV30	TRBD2	TGTGCCCGGGGGGAGGGGTGGTCTGGGGCCAACGTCCTGACTTTC	CARGEGWSGANVLTF
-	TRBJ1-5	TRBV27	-	TGTGCCAGCAGTTCATTGAGGGGTCAATATAGCAATCAGCCCCAGCATTTT	CASSSLRGQYSNQPQHF
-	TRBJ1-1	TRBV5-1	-	TGCGCCAGCAGCCCGGGGGCGGGGGTTAAGAACACTGAAGCTTTCTTT	CASSPGAGVKNTEAFF
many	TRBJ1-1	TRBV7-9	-	TGTGCCAGCAGCTCTAGCGTGACAGTGATCACTGAAGCTTTCTTT	CASSSSVTVITEAFF
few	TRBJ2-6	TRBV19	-	TGTGCCAGTAGTATGAGCAGTGCCGGGGCCAACGTCCTGACTTTC	CASSMSSAGANVLTF
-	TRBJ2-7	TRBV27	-	TGTGCCAGCAGCACCTTGGTCGGCTACGAGCAGTACTTC	CASSTLVGYEQYF
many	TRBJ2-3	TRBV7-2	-	TGTGCCAGCAGCTTAGATCTAGGGGCAGATACGCAGTATTTT	CASSLDLGADTQYF
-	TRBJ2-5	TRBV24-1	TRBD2	TGTACCACCAGTGAACTAGCGGGAGAGACCCAGTACTTC	CTTSELAGETQYF
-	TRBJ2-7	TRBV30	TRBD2	TGTGCCTGGAGTGTAGCCCCCGGGACTAGCGGGATTCCTCCCTACGAGCAGTACTTC	CAWSVAPGTSGIPPYEQYF
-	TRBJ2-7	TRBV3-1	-	TGTGCCAGCAGCCAAGAAGTAAAAACCTACGAGCAGTACTTC	CASSQEVKTYEQYF
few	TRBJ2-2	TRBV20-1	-	TGCAGTGCTAGAGATTCTTTCACAGACGTCCGACCTGCGAACACCGGGGAGCTGTTTTTT	CSARDSFTDVRPANTGELFF
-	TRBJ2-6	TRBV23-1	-	TGCGCCAGCACTCGGGGGAGAGGGGGCGCTTCTGGGGCCAACGTCCTGACTTTC	CASTRGRGGASGANVLTF
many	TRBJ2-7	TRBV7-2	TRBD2	TGTGCCAGCAGCTTCAGCGGGGGGGCCTACGAGCAGTACTTC	CASSFSGGAYEQYF
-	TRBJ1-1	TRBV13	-	TGTGCCAGCAGCTTAGAGGGCGAACTGAACACTGAAGCTTTCTTT	CASSLEGELNTEAFF
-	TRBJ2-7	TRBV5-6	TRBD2	TGTGCCAGCAGCCTGCGGTGGGGGGGTAGCGACGAGCAGTACTTC	CASSLRWGGSDEQYF
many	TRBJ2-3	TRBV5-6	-	TGTGCCAGCACCGCTTGGGTACGGATTAGCACAGATACGCAGTATTTT	CASTAWVRISTDTQYF
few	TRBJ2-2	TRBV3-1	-	TGTGCCAGCAGCCTACGACGGGTGACAGGCTGGGCCGGGGAGCTGTTTTTT	CASSLRRVTGWAGELFF
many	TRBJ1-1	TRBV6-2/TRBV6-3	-	TGTGCCAGCACCAGACAATCGAGCAACACTGAAGCTTTCTTT	CASTRQSSNTEAFF
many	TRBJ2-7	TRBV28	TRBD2	TGTGCCAGCAGTTTACCCTCGACTAGCGGATACGAGCAGTACTTC	CASSLPSTSGYEQYF
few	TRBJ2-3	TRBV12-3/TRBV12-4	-	TGTGCCAGCAACAGGGACTCTTCTAGCACAGATACGCAGTATTTT	CASNRDSSSTDTQYF
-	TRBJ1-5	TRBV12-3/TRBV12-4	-	TGTGCCAGCAGTTATAGACAGACCAATCAGCCCCAGCATTTT	CASSYRQTNQPQHF
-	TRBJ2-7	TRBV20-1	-	TGCAGTGCTAAAGTATCACAGTCGTACTCCTACGAGCAGTACTTC	CSAKVSQSYSYEQYF
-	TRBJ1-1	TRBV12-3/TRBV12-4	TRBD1	TGTGCCAGCAGTTTAAAGACAGGGCGAATGAACACTGAAGCTTTCTTT	CASSLKTGRMNTEAFF
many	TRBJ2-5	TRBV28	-	TGTGCCAGCAGTTTAAGCCTAAACCAAGAGACCCAGTACTTC	CASSLSLNQETQYF
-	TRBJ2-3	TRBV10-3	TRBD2	TGTGCCTCGCGCGGACTAGCGGCCACAGATACGCAGTATTTT	CASRGLAATDTQYF
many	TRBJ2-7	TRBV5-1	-	TGCGCCAGCAGTGTGGGGGCCAGGAGAACTGACGAGCAGTACTTC	CASSVGARRTDEQYF
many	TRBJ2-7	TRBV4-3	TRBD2	TGCGCCAGCAGCCCCTACCCGGGGGGTGCCTACGAGCAGTACTTC	CASSPYPGGAYEQYF
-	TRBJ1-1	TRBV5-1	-	TGCGCCGGCAGCTTCGAAAACGGACCGCATCCCTTAGAAGCTTTCTTT	CAGSFENGPHPLEAFF
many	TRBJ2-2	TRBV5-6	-	TGTGCCAGCAGCTTGGCCACCAGGGGCCAACTGTCGAACACCGGGGAGCTGTTTTTT	CASSLATRGQLSNTGELFF
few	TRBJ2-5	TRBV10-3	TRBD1	TGTGCCATCAGTCCTGTCCCGGGACAGGGAACCGGGGAGACCCAGTACTTC	CAISPVPGQGTGETQYF
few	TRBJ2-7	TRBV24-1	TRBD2	TGTGCCACCAGTGACGGGAGGGGGTACGAGCAGTACTTC	CATSDGRGYEQYF
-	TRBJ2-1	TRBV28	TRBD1	TGTGCCAGCAGCCCCACGACAGGGATCTACAATGAGCAGTTCTTC	CASSPTTGIYNEQFF
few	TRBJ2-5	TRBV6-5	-	TGTGCCAGCACCCCCCACATGGGGTCAAAAGAGACCCAGTACTTC	CASTPHMGSKETQYF
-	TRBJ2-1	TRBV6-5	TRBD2	TGTGCCAGCAGTTACGGGACTAGTACCTACAATGAGCAGTTCTTC	CASSYGTSTYNEQFF
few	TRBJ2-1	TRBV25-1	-	TGTGCCAGCAGTCCCCTGGTGGAGGGGATTAACAATGAGCAGTTCTTC	CASSPLVEGINNEQFF
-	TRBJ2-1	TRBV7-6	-	TGTGCCAGCAGCTGGAACAGGGACAATGAGCAGTTCTTC	CASSWNRDNEQFF
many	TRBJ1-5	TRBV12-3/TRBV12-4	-	TGTGCCAGCAGTTTTCAGTCCAATCAGCCCCAGCATTTT	CASSFQSNQPQHF